These 21 T cell receptor beta chains originate from one sample sequenced in a study of blood T cell repertoires in COVID-19. The protocol was immunoSEQ multiplex PCR, while the TCRdb copy is restricted to in-frame clones and leaves out a portion. This table holds hundreds of thousands of clones, 86% found once. What was sequenced was PBMCs or T cells enriched from blood (not recorded which). The receptors here all came from a woman in her forties or fifties who had recovered from COVID-19.

Only one count was recorded for this clone. The chain carries TRBV11-2 and TRBJ2-7; 8 bases map to TRBD2. CDR1 is SGHAT and CDR2 is FQNNGV in the germline V gene. The CDR3 contains 15 residues. Trimming cost V 4 bases and J 3 bases; bases outside gene matches: 8. The CDR3 loop is CASSSSPGLGYEQYF. CDR3 nucleotide sequence: TGTGCCAGCAGCTCTAGCCCGGGACTAGGCTACGAGCAGTACTTC.

The chain employs TRBV18 and TRBJ1-2; 7 bases are a match to TRBD1. The CDR3 runs 13 residues. J gave up 2 bases and V 6 bases, and 3 bases lay outside the gene matches. Looked up from germline, CDR1 is KGHSH and CDR2 is LQKENI. CDR3 residues: CASSGTENYGYTF. In DNA, the CDR3 is TGTGCCAGCTCCGGGACAGAGAACTATGGCTACACCTTC.

The chain joins TRBV19 to TRBJ1-3; D remains unclear. Per germline, CDR1 LNHDA and CDR2 SQIVND (reference sequence). Deletions cut 3 bases from V and 2 bases from J, with 17 bases between. The CDR3 runs to 17 residues. CDR3 bases: TGTGCCAGTAGTATTGCATCCCAGGTGTTGCCTGGAAACACCATATATTTT. The encoded protein is CASSIASQVLPGNTIYF. The full variable domain, with the rest looked up from reference TRBV19 and TRBJ1-3, is DGGITQSPKYLFRKEGQNVTLSCEQNLNHDAMYWYRQDPGQGLRLIYYSQIVNDFQKGDIAEGYSVSREKKESFPLTVTSAQKNPTAFYLCASSIASQVLPGNTIYFGEGSWLTVV.

This clone has a single count. The V call is TRBV10-2, the J call TRBJ1-4; unclear D gene. Per the germline V gene, CDR1 is WSHSY and CDR2 is SAAADI. V dropped 4 bases and J dropped 3 bases, with 15 bases sitting between them. CDR3 length: 16 residues. For the CDR3, the DNA is TGCGCCAGCAGTGCCGGAGGGTTCCAACCTAATGAAAAACTGTTTTTT. Amino acids: CASSAGGFQPNEKLFF.

This chain links TRBV28 with TRBJ2-1; a weak D match, TRBD2 (6 bases). Between the trimmed V and J ends, which lost 5 bases and 4 bases, there was a span of 21 bases. The germline CDR1 and CDR2 sequences are MDHEN and SYDVKM. The CDR3 runs to 17 residues. DNA of the CDR3: TGTGCCAGCAGTCCCCCCCGGACCCGCGGGGTTTACAATGAGCAGTTCTTC. It encodes CASSPPRTRGVYNEQFF.

The V gene is TRBV6-6, the J gene TRBJ2-1, with 10 bases matching TRBD2. The CDR3 length is 15 residues. V gave up 4 bases and J gave up 6 bases; unmatched junction bases: 6. The germline V gene encodes CDR1 MNHNY and CDR2 SVGAGI (reference sequence). This chain's CDR3 is CASSWEREGRNEQFF. The CDR3 DNA reads as TGTGCCAGCAGTTGGGAGCGGGAGGGCCGCAATGAGCAGTTCTTC.

The chain combines TRBV4-3 with TRBJ2-3, with D hard to call. V shed 5 bases and J shed 2 bases, with 8 bases lying between them. CDR1 is LGHNA, CDR2 YSLEER, per germline. The CDR3 is 13 residues long. The CDR3 here is CASSREVTDTQYF. CDR3 DNA: TGCGCCAGCAGCAGAGAGGTCACAGATACGCAGTATTTT.

The rearrangement joins TRBV5-6 to TRBJ2-3; D is unresolved. The length of the CDR3 is 12 residues. The germline V gene encodes CDR1 SGHDT and CDR2 YYEEEE. V lost 2 bases and J lost 3, with 4 bases in between. The CDR3 region has the DNA TGTGCCAGCAGCTTTGAGACAGATACGCAGTATTTT. It specifies CASSFETDTQYF.

This clone was observed once. The rearrangement uses TRBV24-1 and TRBJ1-2, with 8 bases identical to TRBD1. V shed 2 bases, J shed 5 bases, and the junction held 9 bases outside the gene matches. Germline-derived CDR1 and CDR2 are KGHDR and SFDVKD. The CDR3 length is 16 residues. DNA of the CDR3: TGTGCCACCAGTGATTCTCGGGACAGGTTGAAATATGGCTACACCTTC. Its protein is CATSDSRDRLKYGYTF.

The rearrangement uses TRBV18 and TRBJ2-5, with a weak D call TRBD2 (5 bases). Between the trimmed V and J ends, which lost 2 bases and 0 bases, there was a span of 13 bases. From germline, CDR1 is KGHSH and CDR2 LQKENI. The CDR3 is 16 residues long. CDR3 residues: CASSPMPGSYQETQYF. The CDR3 bases are TGTGCCAGCTCACCAATGCCGGGAAGTTACCAAGAGACCCAGTACTTC. The variable domain in full, completed from reference TRBV18 and TRBJ2-5, reads NAGVMQNPRHLVRRRGQEARLRCSPMKGHSHVYWYRQLPEEGLKFMVYLQKENIIDESGMPKERFSAEFPKEGPSILRIQQVVRGDSAAYFCASSPMPGSYQETQYFGPGTRLLVL.

This clone was counted a single time. The chain couples TRBV9 to TRBJ2-6; D is ambiguous. Germline V gene sequence: CDR1 SGDLS, CDR2 YYNGEE. The CDR3 covers 14 residues. Trimming cost V 0 bases and J 2 bases, with 3 bases left between them. For the CDR3, the DNA is TGTGCCAGCAGCGTAGTAGCTGGGGCCAACGTCCTGACTTTC. It codes for CASSVVAGANVLTF.

V usage is TRBV15 and J usage is TRBJ2-1; tentatively, D is TRBD2 (6 bases). V dropped 5 bases and J dropped 7 bases, with 15 bases sitting between them. Germline V gene data show CDR1 as LNHNV and CDR2 as YYDKDF (reference sequence). The CDR3 covers 14 residues. The CDR3 loop is CATSWEAVRNEQFF. For the CDR3, the DNA is TGTGCCACCAGCTGGGAGGCGGTCCGGAATGAGCAGTTCTTC.

V is TRBV28 and J is TRBJ1-2; D is uncertain. Germline-derived CDR1 and CDR2 are MDHEN and SYDVKM. This CDR3 spans 12 amino acids. V shed 4 bases and J shed 4 bases, with 7 bases lying between them. The CDR3: CASSSDSYGYTF. CDR3 bases: TGTGCCAGCAGTTCGGACTCCTATGGCTACACCTTC.

The chain links TRBV6-1 to TRBJ2-2, with 15 nucleotides matching TRBD2. The ends lost 1 base at V and 6 bases at J; junction bases unmatched: 3. This CDR3 contains 17 residues. Looked up from germline, CDR1 is MNHNS and CDR2 is SASEGT. CDR3 in amino acids: CASSEGTSGRDPGELFF. The CDR3 region has the DNA TGTGCCAGCAGTGAAGGGACTAGCGGGAGGGACCCCGGGGAGCTGTTTTTT.

With regard to this clone: Other DNA sequences in this sample translate to the same CDR3. The chain links TRBV6-5 to TRBJ2-7; D gene uncertain. This CDR3 is built from 12 residues. The V gene's germline CDR1 is MNHEY and CDR2 SVGAGI. Trimming shortened V by 0 bases and J by 6 bases, and 6 bases separated the two germline ends. The CDR3 DNA follows: TGTGCCAGCAGTTACTCGCTCGGCGAGCAGTACTTC. Amino acids: CASSYSLGEQYF.

The chain links TRBV7-2 to TRBJ1-2; 8 nucleotides line up with TRBD1. Germline CDR1 and CDR2: SGHTA and FQGNSA. V lost 5 bases and J lost 4; bases outside the gene matches: 12. The CDR3 has 16 amino acids. CDR3 bases: TGTGCCAGCAGCGACCCACAGGGGGTCGGCTTCTATGGCTACACCTTC. As protein: CASSDPQGVGFYGYTF.

The count of this clone is one. V gene TRBV28 combines with J gene TRBJ1-1, with D perhaps matching TRBD1 (5 bases). The V gene's germline CDR1 is MDHEN and CDR2 SYDVKM. The CDR3 runs 12 residues. Deletions cut 6 bases from V and 0 bases from J, with 5 bases between. Written as DNA, the CDR3 is TGTGCCAGCAGGGACATGAACACTGAAGCTTTCTTT. Translating gives CASRDMNTEAFF.

The J gene is TRBJ1-3, the V gene TRBV18; 7 bases match TRBD1. The CDR3 is 14 residues long. Germline values: CDR1 KGHSH, CDR2 LQKENI. V shed 1 base and J 8 bases; nucleotides not matched to a gene: 5. As DNA, the CDR3 is TGTGCCAGCTCACCACAGACAGGGCGGGACACCATATATTTT. Its protein is CASSPQTGRDTIYF.

The chain combines TRBV6-5 with TRBJ1-2; TRBD1 agrees at 8 bases. This CDR3 has 13 amino acids. V lost 5 bases, J lost 8 bases, and 7 bases stayed unmatched. Germline V gene data show CDR1 as MNHEY and CDR2 as SVGAGI. The CDR3 is CASSTQGVVGYTF. The DNA for the CDR3 is TGTGCCAGCAGTACACAGGGGGTAGTCGGCTACACCTTC.

V and J are TRBV11-2 and TRBJ2-3, with TRBD2 identical over 9 bases. Germline values: CDR1 SGHAT, CDR2 FQNNGV. V shed 4 bases and J 3 bases; nucleotides not matched to a gene: 8. The CDR3 loop spans 16 amino acids. CDR3 bases: TGTGCCAGCAGCTACGATAGCGGGGGAATAACAGATACGCAGTATTTT. Protein sequence: CASSYDSGGITDTQYF.

The chain couples TRBV7-2 to TRBJ1-3; 7 nucleotides line up with TRBD1. The CDR3 runs 15 residues. V lost 5 bases to trimming and J lost 1 base; unmatched junction nucleotides: 5. From germline, CDR1 is SGHTA and CDR2 FQGNSA. The CDR3, as DNA: TGTGCCAGCAGCCTAGGGGGCGCATCTGGAAACACCATATATTTT. Translating it yields CASSLGGASGNTIYF.